This is a list of T cell receptor beta chains from one sample in a study of T-cell memory formation after mild COVID-19. Each CDR3 protein gets one entry after TCRdb re-called the 5' RACE reads with MiXCR. The sample includes 550,000 to 700,000 distinct CDR3 sequences, around 15% of them seen just once. Sequencing was performed on PBMCs or a T cell subset sorted from them (not recorded which). The receptor source for this set is an adult woman who had mild COVID-19 (a few samples of this study predate the infection). Cell type and time point are not known. Each CDR3 is given with its conserved first and last residue. Each record gives: V gene, D gene, clone size, J gene, CDR3 protein, CDR3 DNA. The D gene is left open where the match is weak. Size tells how often a clone was seen (once, few, many) or the class of an expanded clone, and some rows leave it out.

TRBV7-9	.	few	TRBJ2-2	CASSLEAGHANTGELFF	TGTGCCAGCAGCCTTGAGGCGGGACACGCGAACACCGGGGAGCTGTTTTTT
TRBV7-9	TRBD1	many	TRBJ1-1	CASSLKTGGTEAFF	TGTGCCAGCAGCTTAAAGACAGGGGGCACTGAAGCTTTCTTT
TRBV29-1	.	few	TRBJ2-6	CSVAPDSGANVLTF	TGCAGCGTTGCACCAGACTCTGGGGCCAACGTCCTGACTTTC
TRBV6-2/TRBV6-3	TRBD1	.	TRBJ1-5	CASSFFDRAGMGNQPQHF	TGTGCCAGCAGTTTTTTCGACAGGGCGGGGATGGGCAATCAGCCCCAGCATTTT
TRBV9	.	.	TRBJ1-2	CASHGTPYGYTF	TGTGCCAGCCACGGGACCCCCTATGGCTACACCTTC
TRBV5-1	TRBD1	.	TRBJ2-7	CASSLSQGASYEQYF	TGCGCCAGCAGCTTGAGTCAGGGGGCTTCCTACGAGCAGTACTTC
TRBV19	TRBD1	.	TRBJ2-5	CASSIALTGGETQYF	TGTGCCAGTAGTATAGCCCTGACAGGGGGCGAGACCCAGTACTTC
TRBV20-1	.	few	TRBJ1-1	CSAQGQANTEAFF	TGCAGTGCCCAGGGGCAGGCCAACACTGAAGCTTTCTTT
TRBV3-1	TRBD2	.	TRBJ2-1	CASSQGLAPPGFF	TGTGCCAGCAGCCAGGGACTAGCGCCCCCAGGGTTCTTC
TRBV7-9	TRBD1	.	TRBJ1-2	CASSLIEGGDYGYTF	TGTGCCAGCAGCTTAATCGAAGGGGGCGACTATGGCTACACCTTC
TRBV7-6	TRBD2	.	TRBJ2-5	CASSLGGTSRAETQYF	TGTGCCAGCAGCTTAGGGGGGACTAGCCGAGCGGAGACCCAGTACTTC
TRBV4-3	.	.	TRBJ2-7	CASSQAPWAEQYF	TGCGCCAGCAGCCAAGCCCCGTGGGCCGAGCAGTACTTC
TRBV3-1	.	.	TRBJ2-1	CASSPLGSWALNEQFF	TGTGCCAGCAGCCCCTTGGGTAGCTGGGCCCTTAATGAGCAGTTCTTC
TRBV2	.	.	TRBJ2-5	CASSEAGDRLQETQYF	TGTGCCAGCAGTGAAGCGGGAGACAGATTACAAGAGACCCAGTACTTC
TRBV11-3	.	.	TRBJ2-7	CASSLVGSREQYF	TGTGCCAGCAGCTTAGTGGGAAGTAGAGAGCAGTACTTC
TRBV6-5	TRBD1	.	TRBJ2-7	CASSYSLGTGVSYEQYF	TGTGCCAGCAGTTACTCCCTCGGGACAGGGGTCTCCTACGAGCAGTACTTC
TRBV24-1	TRBD1	few	TRBJ1-1	CATQGQVDTEAFF	TGTGCCACTCAGGGACAGGTAGACACTGAAGCTTTCTTT
TRBV7-3	.	.	TRBJ2-3	CASSLTRLSGGTDTQYF	TGTGCCAGCAGCTTAACAAGACTGTCGGGGGGCACAGATACGCAGTATTTT
TRBV7-9	.	few	TRBJ1-1	CASREGNTEAFF	TGTGCCAGCCGTGAGGGGAACACTGAAGCTTTCTTT
TRBV10-3	.	.	TRBJ2-5	CAISEWGLFAGPQETQYF	TGTGCCATCAGTGAGTGGGGACTGTTCGCCGGGCCCCAAGAGACCCAGTACTTC
TRBV5-1	.	.	TRBJ1-4	CASREPTNEKLFF	TGCGCCAGCAGGGAACCAACTAATGAAAAACTGTTTTTT
TRBV30	TRBD2	.	TRBJ2-3	CAWSGRLAGVTDTQYF	TGTGCCTGGAGTGGCCGACTAGCGGGAGTAACAGATACGCAGTATTTT
TRBV19	.	few	TRBJ2-1	CASSMKYNEQFF	TGTGCCAGTAGTATGAAGTACAATGAGCAGTTCTTC
TRBV20-1	.	.	TRBJ1-4	CSARDGLDEKLFF	TGCAGTGCTAGGGACGGCCTAGATGAAAAACTGTTTTTT
TRBV20-1	.	few	TRBJ2-2	CSATGTGNTGELFF	TGCAGTGCAACCGGGACGGGTAACACCGGGGAGCTGTTTTTT
TRBV7-8	TRBD1	.	TRBJ1-2	CASSGDRGLYGYTF	TGTGCCAGCAGCGGGGACAGGGGGCTGTATGGCTACACCTTC
TRBV10-3	.	.	TRBJ2-3	CAISDGGALTDTQYF	TGTGCCATCAGCGATGGGGGGGCCCTCACAGATACGCAGTATTTT
TRBV7-9	TRBD1	few	TRBJ1-4	CASSPRKTGSEEKLFF	TGTGCCAGCAGCCCACGTAAGACAGGGTCTGAGGAAAAACTGTTTTTT
TRBV6-4	.	.	TRBJ1-3	CASSDRGSPDRNSGNTIYF	TGTGCCAGCAGTGACCGAGGTTCCCCCGACAGAAACTCTGGAAACACCATATATTTT